The rows below give T cell receptor beta chains drawn from one sample of a study of response to subunit inactivated influenza vaccine. One entry per CDR3 protein, called by TCRdb with MiXCR from the RT-PCR reads. The repertoire holds over 400,000 distinct CDR3 sequences, 10% to 15% seen once, with about an eighth in the top ten. Sequenced material: PBMCs from blood, taken 40 to 50 days after vaccination. The receptors were gathered from a man aged 50 to 60 who received an inactivated influenza vaccine. Both conserved end residues are part of each CDR3. D genes are given only for firm matches. The size entry is marked missing in some rows and otherwise reads once, few, many or a size class.

D gene: TRBD2; J gene: TRBJ2-5; clone size: few; V gene: TRBV25-1; CDR3 protein: CASSEGFKLAGRQETQYF; CDR3 DNA: TGTGCCAGCAGTGAAGGGTTCAAACTAGCGGGTCGACAAGAGACCCAGTACTTC
D gene: .; J gene: TRBJ2-6; clone size: .; V gene: TRBV2; CDR3 protein: CASRDSPGANVLTF; CDR3 DNA: TGTGCCAGCAGGGACAGTCCTGGGGCCAACGTCCTGACTTTC
D gene: .; J gene: TRBJ2-7; clone size: .; V gene: TRBV3-1; CDR3 protein: CASSQGHFYEQYF; CDR3 DNA: TGTGCCAGCAGCCAAGGACACTTCTACGAGCAGTACTTC
D gene: .; J gene: TRBJ1-5; clone size: .; V gene: TRBV9; CDR3 protein: CASSVEGSQPQHF; CDR3 DNA: TGTGCCAGCAGCGTAGAGGGCAGTCAGCCCCAGCATTTT
D gene: TRBD1; J gene: TRBJ1-2; clone size: few; V gene: TRBV28; CDR3 protein: CASGGQGGYGYTF; CDR3 DNA: TGTGCCAGCGGCGGACAGGGTGGCTATGGCTACACCTTC
D gene: .; J gene: TRBJ2-5; clone size: .; V gene: TRBV4-2; CDR3 protein: CASSQDVGGLLKTQYF; CDR3 DNA: TGTGCCAGCAGCCAAGATGTGGGGGGGCTTTTGAAGACCCAGTACTTC
D gene: .; J gene: TRBJ2-1; clone size: few; V gene: TRBV10-1; CDR3 protein: CASSGQHGLNEQFF; CDR3 DNA: TGCGCCAGCAGTGGGCAGCACGGGTTGAATGAGCAGTTCTTC
D gene: .; J gene: TRBJ2-3; clone size: many; V gene: TRBV7-2; CDR3 protein: CASSLVRGDTQYF; CDR3 DNA: TGTGCCAGCAGCTTAGTTAGGGGGGATACGCAGTATTTT
D gene: .; J gene: TRBJ2-2; clone size: few; V gene: TRBV24-1; CDR3 protein: CATSDSQRTWTGELFF; CDR3 DNA: TGTGCCACCAGTGATTCACAGCGGACCTGGACCGGGGAGCTGTTTTTT
D gene: .; J gene: TRBJ2-1; clone size: .; V gene: TRBV24-1; CDR3 protein: CATSDLSGEQFF; CDR3 DNA: TGTGCCACCAGTGATTTGTCCGGGGAGCAGTTCTTC
D gene: TRBD2; J gene: TRBJ2-1; clone size: .; V gene: TRBV2; CDR3 protein: CASRTPTSGFSYNEQFF; CDR3 DNA: TGTGCCAGCAGGACACCAACTAGCGGGTTCTCCTACAATGAGCAGTTCTTC
D gene: .; J gene: TRBJ2-3; clone size: few; V gene: TRBV10-1; CDR3 protein: CASSLDLTDTQYF; CDR3 DNA: TGCGCCAGCAGTCTTGACCTCACAGATACGCAGTATTTT
D gene: TRBD2; J gene: TRBJ2-1; clone size: .; V gene: TRBV14; CDR3 protein: CASNTWTSAYNEQFF; CDR3 DNA: TGTGCCAGCAACACCTGGACTAGCGCCTACAATGAGCAGTTCTTC
D gene: .; J gene: TRBJ2-3; clone size: .; V gene: TRBV11-1; CDR3 protein: CASSAHRRGIPFPDTQYF; CDR3 DNA: TGTGCCAGCAGCGCCCATCGGAGGGGGATTCCTTTCCCAGATACGCAGTATTTT
D gene: .; J gene: TRBJ2-1; clone size: few; V gene: TRBV12-3/TRBV12-4; CDR3 protein: CASSALTGSSYNEQFF; CDR3 DNA: TGTGCCAGCAGTGCCCTAACAGGGAGCTCCTACAATGAGCAGTTCTTC
D gene: .; J gene: TRBJ2-7; clone size: many; V gene: TRBV5-1; CDR3 protein: CASSLKADRSYEQYF; CDR3 DNA: TGCGCCAGCAGCTTGAAGGCGGATAGATCCTACGAGCAGTACTTC
D gene: .; J gene: TRBJ2-2; clone size: .; V gene: TRBV10-3; CDR3 protein: CAIRDGTTAGELFF; CDR3 DNA: TGTGCCATCAGGGACGGAACCACGGCCGGGGAGCTGTTTTTT
D gene: TRBD1; J gene: TRBJ2-1; clone size: .; V gene: TRBV6-4; CDR3 protein: CASSISGTGNGNEQFF; CDR3 DNA: TGTGCCAGCAGTATATCCGGGACAGGGAACGGCAATGAGCAGTTCTTC
D gene: TRBD2; J gene: TRBJ2-1; clone size: few; V gene: TRBV29-1; CDR3 protein: CSSRRGRLAGGDEQFF; CDR3 DNA: TGCAGCTCCCGGCGGGGTAGGCTAGCGGGAGGGGATGAGCAGTTCTTC
D gene: .; J gene: TRBJ2-1; clone size: many; V gene: TRBV9; CDR3 protein: CASSVGSVDNEQFF; CDR3 DNA: TGTGCCAGCAGCGTAGGTTCTGTAGACAATGAGCAGTTCTTC
D gene: .; J gene: TRBJ1-6; clone size: few; V gene: TRBV7-2; CDR3 protein: CASSRSPGLSLPLHF; CDR3 DNA: TGTGCCAGCAGCCGGTCCCCGGGACTTTCCCTACCCCTCCACTTT
D gene: TRBD1; J gene: TRBJ1-2; clone size: .; V gene: TRBV5-1; CDR3 protein: CASSLEGQGGYGYTF; CDR3 DNA: TGCGCCAGCAGCTTGGAGGGACAGGGTGGCTATGGCTACACCTTC
D gene: .; J gene: TRBJ2-5; clone size: few; V gene: TRBV29-1; CDR3 protein: CSVGPRGKETQYF; CDR3 DNA: TGCAGCGTGGGTCCGCGAGGTAAAGAGACCCAGTACTTC
D gene: TRBD1; J gene: TRBJ2-7; clone size: few; V gene: TRBV7-6; CDR3 protein: CASSSTGVHEQYF; CDR3 DNA: TGTGCCAGCAGCTCGACAGGGGTCCACGAGCAGTACTTC
D gene: TRBD2; J gene: TRBJ2-7; clone size: .; V gene: TRBV6-2/TRBV6-3; CDR3 protein: CASSYPLGTGTSGSVREQYF; CDR3 DNA: TGTGCCAGCAGTTACCCGCTGGGGACAGGGACTAGCGGGAGTGTGAGAGAGCAGTACTTC
D gene: TRBD1; J gene: TRBJ2-2; clone size: many; V gene: TRBV6-1; CDR3 protein: CASNPGTGDTGELFF; CDR3 DNA: TGTGCCAGCAACCCCGGGACAGGTGACACCGGGGAGCTGTTTTTT
D gene: .; J gene: TRBJ1-2; clone size: .; V gene: TRBV28; CDR3 protein: CASSGMTHRWGYTF; CDR3 DNA: TGTGCCAGCAGTGGCATGACCCACCGGTGGGGCTACACCTTC
D gene: .; J gene: TRBJ1-3; clone size: few; V gene: TRBV7-9; CDR3 protein: CASSLGDVGGNTIYF; CDR3 DNA: TGTGCCAGCAGCCTAGGGGACGTCGGGGGAAACACCATATATTTT
D gene: TRBD1; J gene: TRBJ2-3; clone size: .; V gene: TRBV3-1; CDR3 protein: CASSRKGQGRNTDTQYF; CDR3 DNA: TGTGCCAGCAGCCGAAAGGGACAGGGGCGAAACACAGATACGCAGTATTTT
D gene: .; J gene: TRBJ2-1; clone size: .; V gene: TRBV4-1; CDR3 protein: CASSQVPFAGTYNEQFF; CDR3 DNA: TGCGCCAGCAGCCAAGTCCCCTTTGCGGGGACCTACAATGAGCAGTTCTTC
D gene: TRBD2; J gene: TRBJ2-5; clone size: .; V gene: TRBV2; CDR3 protein: CASSEGLAKTRETQYF; CDR3 DNA: TGTGCCAGCAGTGAGGGACTAGCTAAGACGCGAGAGACCCAGTACTTC
D gene: .; J gene: TRBJ2-1; clone size: many; V gene: TRBV7-2; CDR3 protein: CASSLGARSWNEQFF; CDR3 DNA: TGTGCCAGCAGCTTAGGGGCTCGAAGCTGGAATGAGCAGTTCTTC
D gene: .; J gene: TRBJ2-6; clone size: .; V gene: TRBV6-1; CDR3 protein: CASSTGPGANVLTF; CDR3 DNA: TGTGCCAGCAGCACGGGACCTGGGGCCAACGTCCTGACTTTC
D gene: TRBD1; J gene: TRBJ2-3; clone size: .; V gene: TRBV4-2; CDR3 protein: CASSPGQEKTDTQYF; CDR3 DNA: TGTGCCAGCAGCCCGGGACAGGAAAAAACCGATACGCAGTATTTT
D gene: TRBD2; J gene: TRBJ2-7; clone size: few; V gene: TRBV29-1; CDR3 protein: CSVEIAGTGYEQYF; CDR3 DNA: TGCAGCGTTGAAATAGCGGGAACAGGGTACGAGCAGTACTTC
D gene: TRBD2; J gene: TRBJ2-1; clone size: few; V gene: TRBV6-2/TRBV6-3; CDR3 protein: CASSYSIRLAGNLYNEQFF; CDR3 DNA: TGTGCCAGCAGTTACTCGATAAGACTAGCCGGAAACCTTTACAATGAGCAGTTCTTC
D gene: .; J gene: TRBJ2-3; clone size: many; V gene: TRBV29-1; CDR3 protein: CSVEVGWPTSDTQYF; CDR3 DNA: TGCAGCGTTGAAGTGGGCTGGCCCACATCAGATACGCAGTATTTT
D gene: TRBD2; J gene: TRBJ2-3; clone size: few; V gene: TRBV29-1; CDR3 protein: CSAHGGVEDTQYF; CDR3 DNA: TGCAGCGCCCACGGGGGGGTTGAAGATACGCAGTATTTT
D gene: .; J gene: TRBJ2-6; clone size: few; V gene: TRBV20-1; CDR3 protein: CSATLPGANVLTF; CDR3 DNA: TGCAGTGCTACTCTCCCTGGGGCCAACGTCCTGACTTTC
D gene: .; J gene: TRBJ2-5; clone size: few; V gene: TRBV20-1; CDR3 protein: CSARDWGTGHQETQYF; CDR3 DNA: TGCAGTGCTAGAGATTGGGGTACGGGACACCAAGAGACCCAGTACTTC
D gene: .; J gene: TRBJ2-7; clone size: .; V gene: TRBV20-1; CDR3 protein: CSASRSEASYEQYF; CDR3 DNA: TGCAGTGCTAGCCGCAGTGAAGCCTCCTACGAGCAGTACTTC
D gene: .; J gene: TRBJ2-7; clone size: many; V gene: TRBV4-1; CDR3 protein: CASSQAEGGNYEQYF; CDR3 DNA: TGCGCCAGCAGCCAAGCGGAGGGGGGCAACTACGAGCAGTACTTC
D gene: .; J gene: TRBJ1-2; clone size: few; V gene: TRBV6-6; CDR3 protein: CASSYSQSGYTF; CDR3 DNA: TGTGCCAGCAGTTACTCCCAAAGCGGCTACACCTTC